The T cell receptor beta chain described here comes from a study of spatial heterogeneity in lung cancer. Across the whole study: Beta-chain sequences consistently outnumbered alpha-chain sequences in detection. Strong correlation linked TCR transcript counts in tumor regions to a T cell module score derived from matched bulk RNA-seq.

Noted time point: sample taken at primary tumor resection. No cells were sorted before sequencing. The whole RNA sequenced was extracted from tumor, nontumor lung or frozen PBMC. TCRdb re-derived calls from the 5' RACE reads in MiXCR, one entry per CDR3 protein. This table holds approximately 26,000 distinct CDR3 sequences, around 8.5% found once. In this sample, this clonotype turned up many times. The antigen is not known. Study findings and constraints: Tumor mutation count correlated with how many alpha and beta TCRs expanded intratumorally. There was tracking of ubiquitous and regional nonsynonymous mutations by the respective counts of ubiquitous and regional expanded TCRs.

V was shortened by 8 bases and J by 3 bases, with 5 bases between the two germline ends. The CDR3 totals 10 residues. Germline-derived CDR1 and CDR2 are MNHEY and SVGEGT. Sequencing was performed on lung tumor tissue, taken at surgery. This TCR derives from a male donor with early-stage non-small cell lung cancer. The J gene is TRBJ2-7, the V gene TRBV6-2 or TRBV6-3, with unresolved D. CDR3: CASGYYEQYF. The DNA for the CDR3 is TGTGCCAGCGGCTACTACGAGCAGTACTTC.